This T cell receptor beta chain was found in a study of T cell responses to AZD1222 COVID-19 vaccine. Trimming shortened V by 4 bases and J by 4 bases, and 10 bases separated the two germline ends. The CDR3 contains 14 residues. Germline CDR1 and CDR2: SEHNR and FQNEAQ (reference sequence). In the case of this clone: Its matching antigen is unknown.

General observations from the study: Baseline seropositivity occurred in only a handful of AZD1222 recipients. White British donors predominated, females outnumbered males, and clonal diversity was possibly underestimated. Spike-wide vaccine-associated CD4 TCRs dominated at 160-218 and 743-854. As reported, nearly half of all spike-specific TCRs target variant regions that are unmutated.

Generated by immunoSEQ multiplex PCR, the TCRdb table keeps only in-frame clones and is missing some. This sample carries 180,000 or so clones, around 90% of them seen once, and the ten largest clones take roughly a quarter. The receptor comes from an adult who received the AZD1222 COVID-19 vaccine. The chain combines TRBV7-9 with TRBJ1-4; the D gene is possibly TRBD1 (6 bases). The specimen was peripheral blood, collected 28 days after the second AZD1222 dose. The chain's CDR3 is CASSSDSRNEKLFF. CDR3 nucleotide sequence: TGTGCCAGCAGCTCGGACAGCCGTAATGAAAAACTGTTTTTT. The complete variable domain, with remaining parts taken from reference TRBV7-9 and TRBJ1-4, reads DTGVSQNPRHKITKRGQNVTFRCDPISEHNRLYWYRQTLGQGPEFLTYFQNEAQLEKSRLLSDRFSAERPKGSFSTLEIQRTEQGDSAMYLCASSSDSRNEKLFFGSGTQLSVL.